One and the same sample provided the 20 T cell receptor beta chains below, sequenced in a study of blood T cell repertoires in COVID-19. Generated by immunoSEQ multiplex PCR, the TCRdb table keeps only in-frame clones and is missing some. The repertoire holds 20,000 to 30,000 clones, around 92% seen once, with 2.8% in the top ten. Sequencing used peripheral blood. All receptors come from a human donor in a cohort sampled during active COVID-19.

The CDR3 region has the DNA TGTGCCAGCAGCCAAGCCCCTAAGGGGTGGGCAGATACGCAGTATTTT. Its translation is CASSQAPKGWADTQYF. The V gene is TRBV14, the J gene TRBJ2-3; D possibly corresponds to TRBD1 (5 bases). In germline, CDR1 is SGHDN, CDR2 FVKESK. Between the trimmed V and J ends, which lost 1 base and 4 bases, there was a span of 15 bases. This CDR3 has 16 residues.

V usage is TRBV3-1 (or the pseudogene TRBV3-2) and J usage is TRBJ1-1, with D uncertain. The germline CDR1 and CDR2 sequences are LGHDT and YNNKEL (reference sequence). The CDR3 spans 13 residues. Trimming shortened V by 1 base and J by 1 base, and 4 bases separated the two germline ends. Written as DNA, the CDR3 is TGTGCCAGCAGCCAAGCCAGGAACACTGAAGCTTTCTTT. This encodes CASSQARNTEAFF.

The chain employs TRBV6-1 and TRBJ1-2; TRBD1 agrees at 7 bases. The length of the CDR3 is 17 residues. Trimming at V came to 2 bases and at J to 1 base, leaving 10 bases not matched to a gene. Germline CDR1 is MNHNS and CDR2 is SASEGT. CDR3 coding DNA: TGTGCCAGCAGTGAATCGCGACCGGGACAGATTAACTATGGCTACACCTTC. It yields the protein CASSESRPGQINYGYTF.

This chain links TRBV19 with TRBJ2-1, with a possible D match to TRBD1 (7 bases). V was shortened by 6 bases and J by 5 bases, with 20 bases between the two germline ends. CDR1 is LNHDA, CDR2 SQIVND, per germline (reference sequence). CDR3 length: 16 amino acids. DNA of the CDR3: TGTGCCAGTAGATGGGTTGGAGGGGGCCTGAACAATGAGCAGTTCTTC. It codes for CASRWVGGGLNNEQFF.

This chain connects TRBV29-1 to TRBJ2-3; D unclear. Germline lookup yields CDR1 SQVTM and CDR2 ANQGSEA. The CDR3 is made up of 13 amino acids. V was trimmed by 4 bases and J by 2 bases, leaving 10 bases between them. The chain's CDR3 is CSVGSDLTDTQYF. The CDR3 region has the DNA TGCAGCGTTGGGTCAGATCTCACAGATACGCAGTATTTT.

This chain connects TRBV5-1 to TRBJ2-1; maybe TRBD2 (6 bases). The CDR3 covers 15 residues. The germline V gene has CDR1 SGHRS and CDR2 YFSETQ. With 5 bases removed from V and 0 bases from J, the gap between germline ends came to 12 bases. The DNA for the CDR3 is TGCGCCAGCAGAGAGGCGGGGAGCTCCTACAATGAGCAGTTCTTC. Translated: CASREAGSSYNEQFF.

This chain links TRBV7-9 with TRBJ1-2; no firm D call. CDR1 and CDR2 from the germline V gene are SEHNR and FQNEAQ (reference sequence). V lost 5 bases and J 5 bases, leaving 6 bases between the germline ends. The CDR3 runs 11 residues. The CDR3 loop is CASSLSYGYTF. The DNA of the CDR3 is TGTGCCAGCAGCCTGAGTTATGGCTACACCTTC.

This clone has only a few counts. The chain couples TRBV6-1 to TRBJ2-1; TRBD2 agrees at 15 bases. V dropped 3 bases and J dropped 10; count of bases not matched to a gene: 1. Germline CDR1 reads MNHNS; CDR2 reads SASEGT. This CDR3 comprises 14 residues. CDR3 DNA sequence: TGTGCCAGCAGTGAGGGACTAGCGGGGGGCGAGCAGTTCTTC. Its translation: CASSEGLAGGEQFF.

V and J are TRBV5-4 and TRBJ1-6, with D possibly matching TRBD1 (5 bases). The germline V and J ends were trimmed by 4 bases and 8 bases, with 19 bases remaining between them. The CDR3 is made up of 16 amino acids. Germline CDR1 and CDR2: SGHNT and YYREEE (reference sequence). Written as DNA, the CDR3 is TGTGCCAGCAGCCCGGGGAGGGGTTTGCGAGATTCACCCCTCCACTTT. It yields the protein CASSPGRGLRDSPLHF. The entire variable domain, with the rest obtained from reference TRBV5-4 and TRBJ1-6, is as follows: ETGVTQSPTHLIKTRGQQVTLRCSSQSGHNTVSWYQQALGQGPQFIFQYYREEENGRGNFPPRFSGLQFPNYSSELNVNALELDDSALYLCASSPGRGLRDSPLHFGNGTRLTVT.

This sequence joins TRBV28 and TRBJ1-2, with D tentatively TRBD1 (6 bases). This CDR3 region has 15 residues. V was cut by 7 bases and J by 4 bases, with 19 bases left in between. Germline values: CDR1 MDHEN, CDR2 SYDVKM. CDR3 sequence: CASTSPGGGAYGYTF. The CDR3 region has the DNA TGTGCCAGCACCTCCCCCGGGGGGGGCGCCTATGGCTACACCTTC.

J is TRBJ1-6 and V is TRBV14, with no clear D. Trimming left V 1 base short and J 9 bases short, with 10 bases between. This CDR3 region has 14 residues. From germline, CDR1 is SGHDN and CDR2 FVKESK. Written as DNA, the CDR3 is TGTGCCAGCAGCCAAGGCGTGTTCGGTTCACCCCTCCACTTT. Its protein is CASSQGVFGSPLHF. The full variable domain, its missing parts supplied by reference TRBV14 and TRBJ1-6, is EAGVTQFPSHSVIEKGQTVTLRCDPISGHDNLYWYRRVMGKEIKFLLHFVKESKQDESGMPNNRFLAERTGGTYSTLKVQPAELEDSGVYFCASSQGVFGSPLHFGNGTRLTVT.

This clone is a singleton in its sample. The chain couples TRBV19 to TRBJ1-1; D might be TRBD1 (5 bases). CDR1 is LNHDA and CDR2 is SQIVND in the germline V gene (reference sequence). Trimming removed 4 bases from V and 4 bases from J, with 13 bases in between. This CDR3 region has 14 residues. CDR3 bases: TGTGCCAGTAGTAGTCCGGGGCGGGGCACTGAAGCTTTCTTT. Its protein is CASSSPGRGTEAFF.

The chain has TRBV2 and TRBJ2-6; D may be TRBD1 (6 bases). The germline V and J ends were trimmed by 10 bases and 4 bases, with 14 bases remaining between them. The germline V gene encodes CDR1 SNHLY and CDR2 FYNNEI. The CDR3 runs 14 residues. In DNA form, the CDR3 reads TGTGCCACTACTCGGACAGCCGGGGCCAACGTCCTGACTTTC. This encodes CATTRTAGANVLTF.

The chain couples TRBV5-6 to TRBJ1-6; D possibly corresponds to TRBD1 (5 bases). Between the trimmed V and J ends, which lost 4 bases and 0 bases, there was a span of 14 bases. CDR3 size: 17 residues. The germline gives CDR1 SGHDT, CDR2 YYEEEE. The CDR3 sequence is CASSAGRKSSYNSPLHF. The DNA of the CDR3 is TGTGCCAGCAGCGCGGGACGGAAGAGCTCCTATAATTCACCCCTCCACTTT.

In this sample, this clone turned up once. This rearrangement joins TRBV28 to TRBJ1-4; TRBD1 matches 10 bases. V gave up 4 bases and J gave up 10 bases; unmatched junction bases: 12. CDR1 is MDHEN, CDR2 SYDVKM, per germline. The CDR3 is 16 amino acids. The CDR3 sequence: CASSSLGQGKTRKLFF. The CDR3, as DNA: TGTGCCAGCAGTTCCTTGGGACAGGGGAAAACTCGAAAACTGTTTTTT. Filled out from reference TRBV28 and TRBJ1-4, the complete variable domain reads DVKVTQSSRYLVKRTGEKVFLECVQDMDHENMFWYRQDPGLGLRLIYFSYDVKMKEKGDIPEGYSVSREKKERFSLILESASTNQTSMYLCASSSLGQGKTRKLFFGSGTQLSVL.

This chain joins TRBV3-1 (or the pseudogene TRBV3-2) and TRBJ1-6, with TRBD1 matching 8 bases. V dropped 4 bases and J dropped 5; count of bases not matched to a gene: 7. Germline V lookup: CDR1 LGHDT, CDR2 YNNKEL (reference sequence). This CDR3 has 16 residues. The CDR3 loop is CASSRRQGIHNSPLHF. CDR3 bases: TGTGCCAGCAGCCGTCGACAGGGGATCCATAATTCACCCCTCCACTTT.

The chain has TRBV18 and TRBJ2-1; D not resolved. From germline, CDR1 is KGHSH and CDR2 LQKENI. V shed 1 base and J shed 6 bases, with 13 bases lying between them. The CDR3 sequence is 15 residues long. This CDR3 is CASSPLAARRNEQFF. The CDR3 DNA reads as TGTGCCAGCTCACCACTCGCGGCACGGCGCAATGAGCAGTTCTTC. Together with reference TRBV18 and TRBJ2-1, the CDR3 gives the full variable domain: NAGVMQNPRHLVRRRGQEARLRCSPMKGHSHVYWYRQLPEEGLKFMVYLQKENIIDESGMPKERFSAEFPKEGPSILRIQQVVRGDSAAYFCASSPLAARRNEQFFGPGTRLTVL.

The gene calls are TRBV19 and TRBJ1-4, with a tentative D call TRBD1 (5 bases). Trimming removed 3 bases from V and 7 bases from J, with 12 bases in between. The germline V gene has CDR1 LNHDA and CDR2 SQIVND (reference sequence). The length of the CDR3 is 14 residues. The CDR3 nucleotides are TGTGCCAGTAGTATCGGGAGGGGCCGTGAAAAACTGTTTTTT. This gives the protein CASSIGRGREKLFF. Full variable domain (remainder filled in from reference TRBV19 and TRBJ1-4): DGGITQSPKYLFRKEGQNVTLSCEQNLNHDAMYWYRQDPGQGLRLIYYSQIVNDFQKGDIAEGYSVSREKKESFPLTVTSAQKNPTAFYLCASSIGRGREKLFFGSGTQLSVL.

This clone was seen just once. The CDR3 nucleotides read TGCAGCGTTGTAGCGGGGGGGACTAACGGGGAGCTGTTTTTT. Amino acids: CSVVAGGTNGELFF. The V gene is TRBV29-1, the J gene TRBJ2-2; 11 nucleotides agree with TRBD2. CDR3 length equals 14 residues. The germline CDR1 and CDR2 sequences are SQVTM and ANQGSEA. V shed 4 bases, J shed 7 bases, and the junction held 5 bases outside the gene matches.

The chain has TRBV4-1 and TRBJ1-5; no firm D call. The CDR3 sequence is 17 residues long. The V end was cut by 3 bases, the J end by 0 bases, with 15 bases between. Germline CDR1 and CDR2: MGHRA and YSYEKL. The CDR3 sequence: CASSQAGGSYSNQPQHF. CDR3 bases: TGCGCCAGCAGCCAGGCTGGAGGCAGTTATAGCAATCAGCCCCAGCATTTT.